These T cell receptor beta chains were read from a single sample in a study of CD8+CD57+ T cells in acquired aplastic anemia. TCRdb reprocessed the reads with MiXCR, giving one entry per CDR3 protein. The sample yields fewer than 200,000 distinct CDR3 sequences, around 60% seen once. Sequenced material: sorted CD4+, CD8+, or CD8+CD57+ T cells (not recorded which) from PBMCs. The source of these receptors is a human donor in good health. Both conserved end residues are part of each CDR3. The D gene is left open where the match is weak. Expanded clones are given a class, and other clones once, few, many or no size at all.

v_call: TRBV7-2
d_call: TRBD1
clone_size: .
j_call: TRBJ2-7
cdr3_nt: TGTGCCAGCATCATGGACAGGGCCACCTACGAGCAGTACTTC
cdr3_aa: CASIMDRATYEQYF

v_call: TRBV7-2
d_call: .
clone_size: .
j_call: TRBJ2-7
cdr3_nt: TGTGCCAGCAGCTTGGCAGGGACAACCTTCGCCTACGAGCAGTACTTC
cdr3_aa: CASSLAGTTFAYEQYF

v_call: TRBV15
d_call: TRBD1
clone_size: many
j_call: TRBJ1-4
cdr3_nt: TGTGCCACCAGCAGTTACCTAGGACAGGACAATGAAAAACTGTTTTTT
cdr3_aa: CATSSYLGQDNEKLFF

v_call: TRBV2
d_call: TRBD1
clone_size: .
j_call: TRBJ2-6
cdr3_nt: TGTGCCAGCAGTGAACAGGGGGCCGCTGGGGCCAACGTCCTGACTTTC
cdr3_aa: CASSEQGAAGANVLTF

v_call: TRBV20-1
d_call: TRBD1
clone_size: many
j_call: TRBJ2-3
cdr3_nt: TGCAGTGCTAGTAAGGGGGCAAGTTGGAGAGATACGCAGTATTTT
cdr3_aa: CSASKGASWRDTQYF

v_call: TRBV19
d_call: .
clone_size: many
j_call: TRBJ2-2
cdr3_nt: TGTGCCAGTAGTATAGGGCGGGGCACCGGGGAGCTGTTTTTT
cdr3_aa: CASSIGRGTGELFF

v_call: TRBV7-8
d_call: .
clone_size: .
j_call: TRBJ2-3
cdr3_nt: TGTGCCAGCAACCCCAGGGGCACTAGCACAGATACGCAGTATTTT
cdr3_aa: CASNPRGTSTDTQYF

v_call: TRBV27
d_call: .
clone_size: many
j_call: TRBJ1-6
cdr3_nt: TGTGCCAGCAGTTATAGTACAGGATATTCACCCCTCCACTTT
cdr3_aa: CASSYSTGYSPLHF

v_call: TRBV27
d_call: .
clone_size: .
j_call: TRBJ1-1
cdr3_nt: TGTGCCAGCAGTTCGGGCCTAGGTGTGAACACTGAAGCTTTCTTT
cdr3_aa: CASSSGLGVNTEAFF

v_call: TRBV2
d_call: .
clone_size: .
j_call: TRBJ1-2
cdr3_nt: TGTGCCAGCAGCCAAGACAGTAACTATGGCTACACCTTC
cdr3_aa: CASSQDSNYGYTF

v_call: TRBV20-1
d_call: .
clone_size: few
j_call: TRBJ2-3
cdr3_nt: TGCAGTGCTTATGGGGGTGACGCAGATACGCAGTATTTT
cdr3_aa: CSAYGGDADTQYF